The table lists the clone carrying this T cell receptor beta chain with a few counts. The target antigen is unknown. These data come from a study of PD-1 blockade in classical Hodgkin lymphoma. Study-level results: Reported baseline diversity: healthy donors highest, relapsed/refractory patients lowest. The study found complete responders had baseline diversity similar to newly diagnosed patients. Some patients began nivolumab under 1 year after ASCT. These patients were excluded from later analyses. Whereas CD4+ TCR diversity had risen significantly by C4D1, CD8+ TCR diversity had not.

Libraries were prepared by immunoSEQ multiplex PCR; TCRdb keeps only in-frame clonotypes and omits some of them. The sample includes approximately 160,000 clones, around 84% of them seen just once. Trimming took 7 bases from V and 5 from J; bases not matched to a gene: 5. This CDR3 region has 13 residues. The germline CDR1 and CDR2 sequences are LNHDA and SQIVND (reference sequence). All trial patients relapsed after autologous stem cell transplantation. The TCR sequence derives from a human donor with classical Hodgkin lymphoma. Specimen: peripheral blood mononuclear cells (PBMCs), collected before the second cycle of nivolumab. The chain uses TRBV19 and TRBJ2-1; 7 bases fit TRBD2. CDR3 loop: CASTPGTNNEQFF. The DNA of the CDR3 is TGTGCCAGTACCCCAGGGACTAACAATGAGCAGTTCTTC.